The sequence of this T cell receptor (beta chain) was determined in a study of T cell repertoires in cytomegalovirus infection. This clonotype came up many times. Between the trimmed V and J ends, which lost 0 bases and 10 bases, there was a span of 13 bases. In germline, CDR1 is MNHEY, CDR2 SVGAGI. The CDR3 contains 15 residues. Each CDR3 protein gets one entry after TCRdb re-called the reads with MiXCR. The data contain some 400,000 distinct CDR3 sequences, roughly a third of them singletons. The chain has TRBV6-5 and TRBJ1-6, with D possibly matching TRBD1 (5 bases). The clonotype was recovered from a human donor in good health (CMV status not recorded). Some clones in this sample may be carry-over from other donors' samples. Source material: PBMCs. The CDR3 loop reads CASSYSGRERSPLHF. The DNA for the CDR3 is TGTGCCAGCAGTTACTCCGGCAGGGAAAGGTCACCCCTCCACTTT.